A single T cell receptor (beta chain) is shown here with its context. The data are from a study of T cell responses to AZD1222 COVID-19 vaccine. The germline CDR1 and CDR2 sequences are LNHDA and SQIVND (reference sequence). Losses at the gene ends were 3 bases for V and 7 bases for J; bases not matched to a gene: 11. The CDR3 has 16 residues. Clones were sequenced by immunoSEQ multiplex PCR, and TCRdb holds only the in-frame ones, with some missing. This sample yields around 120,000 clones, of which roughly 85% are seen a single time; 2% to 2.5% belongs to the top ten. The chain is built from TRBV19 and TRBJ2-1, with TRBD2 matching 8 bases. This specimen was peripheral blood, taken 28 days after the second AZD1222 dose. The clonotype comes from an adult who received the AZD1222 COVID-19 vaccine. CDR3: CASSIPSGRVGNEQFF. CDR3 nucleotides: TGTGCCAGTAGTATCCCCAGCGGGAGAGTGGGGAATGAGCAGTTCTTC.